Following are 28 T cell receptor beta chains from one sample sequenced in a study of blood T cell repertoires in COVID-19. TCRdb keeps only in-frame clones here, not all; method: immunoSEQ multiplex PCR. The sample carries approximately 63,000 clones, just over 85% recorded once. The sample consisted of peripheral blood. The receptors here all came from a woman aged 80 or over with acute or convalescent COVID-19.

The rearrangement uses TRBV5-1 and TRBJ2-3; 7 bases map to TRBD2. Per germline, CDR1 SGHRS and CDR2 YFSETQ. The junction had 5 bases not matched to a gene; V was cut back by 0 bases and J by 4 bases. This CDR3 is 15 amino acids long. The DNA of the CDR3 is TGCGCCAGCAGCTTGGTACTAGCGAGATCAGATACGCAGTATTTT. Its translation is CASSLVLARSDTQYF.

The chain uses TRBV7-8 and TRBJ2-6; no clear D. V lost 3 bases, J lost 2 bases, and 8 bases lay in between. The CDR3 extends over 15 amino acids. Per germline, CDR1 SGHVS and CDR2 FQNEAQ. The CDR3 here is CASSFRVPGANVLTF. CDR3 DNA sequence: TGTGCCAGCAGCTTTCGGGTACCTGGGGCCAACGTCCTGACTTTC.

This clone has only one observation. V gene TRBV30 combines with J gene TRBJ1-2; 7 bases line up with TRBD1. This CDR3 spans 14 amino acids. V lost 5 bases, J lost 3 bases, and 9 bases stayed unmatched. Germline V gene lookup returns CDR1 GTSNPN and CDR2 SVGIG (reference sequence). The CDR3 is CAWDPLGGDYGYTF. CDR3 coding DNA: TGTGCCTGGGACCCTCTAGGGGGCGACTATGGCTACACCTTC.

This rearrangement joins TRBV21-1 to TRBJ2-7; the D call TRBD2 from the table was never checked on the DNA. TRBV21-1 is flagged as a pseudogene. There are 19 residues in the CDR3. CDR3 amino acids: CASSKGASGYSPQPYEQYF. The CDR3 DNA reads TGTGCCAGCAGCAAAGGGGCTAGCGGGTATTCACCACAACCCTACGAGCAGTACTTC.

The J gene is TRBJ2-1, the V gene TRBV21-1; TRBD2 is taken as the D call from the table, unchecked against the DNA. TRBV21-1 is designated a pseudogene. The CDR3 loop spans 19 amino acids. The CDR3 protein is CASSMKGLETYILVNEQFF. The CDR3 region has the DNA TGTGCCAGCAGCATGAAGGGACTGGAGACCTACATATTGGTCAATGAGCAGTTCTTC.

The rearrangement joins TRBV24-1 to TRBJ1-5, with TRBD1 as a possible D gene (5 bases). This CDR3 spans 14 amino acids. In germline, CDR1 is KGHDR, CDR2 SFDVKD. V was trimmed by 5 bases and J by 3 bases, leaving 10 bases between them. For the CDR3, the DNA is TGTGCCACCAGTGGGGGGACTAACAATCAGCCCCAGCATTTT. Its protein is CATSGGTNNQPQHF.

This chain links TRBV3-1 (or the pseudogene TRBV3-2) with TRBJ2-7; D is possibly TRBD1 (6 bases). Deletions cut 5 bases from V and 6 bases from J, with 17 bases between. The CDR3 extends over 14 amino acids. Germline-derived CDR1 and CDR2 are LGHDT and YNNKEL (reference sequence). CDR3 in DNA: TGTGCCAGCAGCAGGGGGATCCCAAACTCCGAGCAGTACTTC. This codes for CASSRGIPNSEQYF.

The J gene is TRBJ2-6, the V gene TRBV5-1, with D possibly being TRBD2 (6 bases). CDR3 length: 15 residues. Germline V gene sequence: CDR1 SGHRS, CDR2 YFSETQ. With 4 bases removed from V and 4 bases from J, the gap between germline ends came to 12 bases. CDR3 amino acids: CASSLGGGGANVLTF. CDR3 nucleotide sequence: TGCGCCAGCAGCCTCGGGGGTGGAGGGGCCAACGTCCTGACTTTC.

The chain has TRBV18 and TRBJ1-3, with 7 bases aligning to TRBD1. V was clipped by 5 bases and J by 0 bases; unmatched bases: 7. Germline assignment: CDR1 KGHSH and CDR2 LQKENI. This CDR3 is built from 16 residues. As DNA, the CDR3 is TGTGCCAGCTCAACGCGGACAGGAGGCTCTGGAAACACCATATATTTT. It is translated as CASSTRTGGSGNTIYF.

This chain connects TRBV7-3 to TRBJ2-1; a possible D gene is TRBD1 (6 bases). CDR1 is SGHTA, CDR2 FQGTGA, per germline. Trimming removed 4 bases at V and 5 bases at J, with 18 bases between. There are 16 residues in the CDR3. CDR3 DNA sequence: TGTGCCAGCAGCTCTTCAGGGGCCATTCGGGACAATGAGCAGTTCTTC. Amino acids: CASSSSGAIRDNEQFF.

The chain has TRBV28 and TRBJ1-2; D is perhaps TRBD1 (6 bases). This CDR3 is built from 13 residues. Trimming stripped 5 bases from V and 4 bases from J, with 11 bases between. The germline gives CDR1 MDHEN, CDR2 SYDVKM. This chain's CDR3 is CASSDRIGYGYTF. CDR3 sequence (DNA): TGTGCCAGCAGTGACAGGATTGGCTATGGCTACACCTTC.

The rearrangement links TRBV5-1 to TRBJ1-1; D might be TRBD1 (5 bases). The V end lost 0 bases, the J end lost 1 base, and 10 bases lay between the germline ends. CDR1 is SGHRS, CDR2 YFSETQ, per germline. The CDR3 runs 15 residues. The CDR3 sequence: CASSLAGGGNTEAFF. In DNA, the CDR3 is TGCGCCAGCAGCTTGGCTGGCGGGGGGAACACTGAAGCTTTCTTT.

This clone was seen more than once but under ten times. J is TRBJ2-1 and V is TRBV5-1; the D gene is possibly TRBD1 (6 bases). V was cut by 5 bases and J by 8 bases, with 20 bases left in between. The CDR3 runs to 15 residues. Germline CDR1 is SGHRS and CDR2 is YFSETQ. The CDR3 spells CASRGGNSHGYEQFF. CDR3 nucleotide sequence: TGCGCCAGCAGAGGGGGAAATAGCCATGGGTATGAGCAGTTCTTC.

The CDR3 DNA reads TGTGCCAGCAGCCCCCTTGTCTTCGGTCAGCCCCAGCATTTT. Its translation: CASSPLVFGQPQHF. V is TRBV7-2 and J is TRBJ1-5; no firm D call. The germline V gene encodes CDR1 SGHTA and CDR2 FQGNSA. With 5 bases removed from V and 6 bases from J, the gap between germline ends came to 14 bases. The CDR3 loop spans 14 amino acids.

The V gene is TRBV9, the J gene TRBJ1-2; weak D call: TRBD1 (6 bases). Germline V gene lookup returns CDR1 SGDLS and CDR2 YYNGEE. The CDR3 contains 14 residues. V gave up 3 bases and J gave up 0 bases, with 9 bases separating them. CDR3 protein: CASSAQGANYGYTF. In DNA form, the CDR3 reads TGTGCCAGCAGCGCACAGGGAGCTAACTATGGCTACACCTTC.

This clone was counted a single time. J is TRBJ1-5 and V is TRBV6-4; tentative D call: TRBD1 (5 bases). CDR3 size: 11 residues. With 10 bases removed from V and 10 bases from J, the gap between germline ends came to 14 bases. The germline CDR1 and CDR2 sequences are MRHNA and SNTAGT. The CDR3 region has the DNA TGTGCCAAAATCCCTGGGGCACCCCAGCATTTT. Its translation: CAKIPGAPQHF.

The chain couples TRBV28 to TRBJ1-1; TRBD1 aligns across 7 bases. V dropped 4 bases and J dropped 3; count of bases not matched to a gene: 11. The CDR3 spans 16 residues. The germline V gene has CDR1 MDHEN and CDR2 SYDVKM. The CDR3 bases are TGTGCCAGCAGTTCACCCGGGACAGAATTTTACACTGAAGCTTTCTTT. Residues: CASSSPGTEFYTEAFF.

V is TRBV27 and J is TRBJ2-2; possible D gene TRBD2, 6 bases. Germline V gene sequence: CDR1 MNHEY, CDR2 SMNVEV (reference sequence). Deletions cut 4 bases from V and 5 bases from J, with 14 bases between. This CDR3 has 15 residues. CDR3 sequence reads: CASSSRLGSTGELFF. CDR3 DNA: TGTGCCAGCAGTTCGAGACTAGGTTCGACCGGGGAGCTGTTTTTT.

The rearrangement links TRBV3-1 (or the pseudogene TRBV3-2) to TRBJ2-7; unclear D gene. Germline lookup yields CDR1 LGHDT and CDR2 YNNKEL (reference sequence). The CDR3 totals 14 residues. V dropped 0 bases and J dropped 5 bases, with 11 bases sitting between them. The chain's CDR3 is CASSQDWASHEQYF. The CDR3, as DNA: TGTGCCAGCAGCCAAGATTGGGCGTCTCACGAGCAGTACTTC.

The chain recombines TRBV28 with TRBJ2-7, with D possibly TRBD1 on 7 matching bases. CDR3 length: 13 amino acids. Trimming took off 7 bases at V and 4 bases at J, with 14 bases between the two ends. From germline, CDR1 is MDHEN and CDR2 SYDVKM. CDR3 nucleotide sequence: TGTGCCAGCACGCAGGGGGGAAGATACGAGCAGTACTTC. The encoded protein is CASTQGGRYEQYF.

The chain employs TRBV29-1 and TRBJ1-2; a weak D match, TRBD1 (6 bases). The CDR3 has 12 amino acids. The germline V gene has CDR1 SQVTM and CDR2 ANQGSEA. The V and J ends lost 7 bases and 1 base respectively, with 10 bases between them. The CDR3 sequence: CSADSINYGYTF. CDR3 DNA sequence: TGCAGCGCGGACAGTATTAACTATGGCTACACCTTC.

In this sample, this clone turned up a few times. The V and J genes are TRBV7-6 and TRBJ2-2; no definite D call. V lost 0 bases to trimming and J lost 3 bases, with 8 bases between them. The CDR3 spans 15 residues. From germline, CDR1 is SGHVS and CDR2 FNYEAQ. The CDR3 region is CASSLAPQYTGELFF. The CDR3 DNA reads TGTGCCAGCAGCTTAGCACCCCAGTACACCGGGGAGCTGTTTTTT.

This chain uses TRBV19 with TRBJ1-5; 11 positions agree with TRBD1. V lost 3 bases and J lost 4; bases outside the gene matches: 5. Germline CDR1 is LNHDA and CDR2 is SQIVND (reference sequence). The CDR3 has 16 amino acids. DNA for the CDR3: TGTGCCAGTAGTATGGACAGGGGGCGAAGTAATCAGCCCCAGCATTTT. Translation gives CASSMDRGRSNQPQHF.

This chain links TRBV19 with TRBJ2-3, with D perhaps TRBD1 (6 bases). Germline V gene lookup returns CDR1 LNHDA and CDR2 SQIVND (reference sequence). This CDR3 spans 14 amino acids. V lost 7 bases, J lost 7 bases, and 18 bases lay in between. The CDR3 DNA sequence: TGTGCCAGTAAAGTACAGGGTGCCTTTTATACGCAGTATTTT. The encoded protein is CASKVQGAFYTQYF.

The chain uses TRBV9 and TRBJ2-3, with TRBD1 matching over 9 bases. The CDR3 runs to 15 residues. V dropped 4 bases and J dropped 3; count of bases not matched to a gene: 6. The germline gives CDR1 SGDLS, CDR2 YYNGEE. The CDR3 bases are TGTGCCAGCAGCATTACAGGGGGCGCAACAGATACGCAGTATTTT. Its protein is CASSITGGATDTQYF.

The gene calls are TRBV30 and TRBJ2-1; D not resolved. Looked up from germline, CDR1 is GTSNPN and CDR2 is SVGIG (reference sequence). V lost 3 bases to trimming and J lost 7 bases, with 10 bases between them. The CDR3 totals 12 residues. This CDR3 reads CAWSQVGNEQFF. DNA of the CDR3: TGTGCCTGGAGCCAGGTAGGAAATGAGCAGTTCTTC.

The genes are TRBV9 and TRBJ2-2; D not certain. V was clipped by 4 bases and J by 5 bases, with 21 bases between them. The CDR3 runs to 17 residues. The germline V gene encodes CDR1 SGDLS and CDR2 YYNGEE. The CDR3 here is CASSTPTWARSTGELFF. The CDR3, as DNA: TGTGCCAGCAGCACCCCGACCTGGGCCCGTTCGACCGGGGAGCTGTTTTTT. The whole variable domain, remainder taken from reference TRBV9 and TRBJ2-2, is DSGVTQTPKHLITATGQRVTLRCSPRSGDLSVYWYQQSLDQGLQFLIQYYNGEERAKGNILERFSAQQFPDLHSELNLSSLELGDSALYFCASSTPTWARSTGELFFGEGSRLTVL.

The J gene is TRBJ2-5, the V gene TRBV11-2, with TRBD2 matching over 10 bases. This CDR3 is built from 13 residues. The germline CDR1 and CDR2 sequences are SGHAT and FQNNGV. V lost 6 bases, J lost 4 bases, and 2 bases stayed unmatched. CDR3 residues: CASRAGGRETQYF. In nucleotides, the CDR3 is TGTGCCAGCAGAGCGGGGGGGCGAGAGACCCAGTACTTC.